The subject of this entry is one TCR beta chain. Its antigen is unknown. Genomic DNA (from each subset) was split evenly across several immunoSEQ plates. Profiling relied on immunoSEQ multiplex PCR, and the TCRdb table lists in-frame clones only, not all of them. The sample holds 2 million to 2.5 million clones, roughly 92% seen once. This entry is derived from a study of shared clonotypes between healthy human individuals. Study findings and constraints: Naive subsets generally had larger estimated richness than memory subsets.

The source is a man aged 18 to 29 in good health. Some clones in this sample may be carry-over from other donors' samples. Sequencing was performed on naive CD4+ T cells from PBMCs. Subset: CD45RA+ positively selected.

CDR3 bases: TGTGCCAGCAGCTTTTGGACTGTGTACAATGAGCAGTTCTTC. Protein sequence: CASSFWTVYNEQFF. The chain recombines TRBV11-2 with TRBJ2-1; D may be TRBD2 (5 bases). Germline CDR1 and CDR2: SGHAT and FQNNGV. The CDR3 extends over 14 amino acids. V dropped 3 bases and J dropped 4 bases, with 10 bases sitting between them.